These T cell receptor beta chains were read from a single sample in a study of T-cell memory formation after mild COVID-19. TCRdb used MiXCR to reprocess the 5' RACE reads, holding one entry per CDR3 protein. There are roughly 130,000 distinct CDR3 sequences in the sample; 15% to 20% occur only once, and about 5.2% lies in the top ten. The sequenced sample was PBMCs or a T cell subset sorted from them (not recorded which). Source of these receptors: a man aged 18 to 30 who had mild COVID-19 (a few samples of this study predate the infection). Cell type and time point are not known. The CDR3 runs from the conserved cysteine through the conserved F or W. The D gene is left open where the match is weak. A clone size is listed for some rows: how often the clone was seen (once, few, many), or a class if it is expanded.

CDR3nt	CDR3aa	j_gene	v_gene	d_gene	abundance
TGTGCCACCAGTGAGGGGGGACTAGCGGGGGTTGTGGGTACGCAGTATTTT	CATSEGGLAGVVGTQYF	TRBJ2-3	TRBV24-1	TRBD2	few
TGTGCCAGCAGCGCGACAGGGAAGTTGGGTGGCTACACCTTC	CASSATGKLGGYTF	TRBJ1-2	TRBV7-3	TRBD1	.
TGTGCCAGCAGACCGGGAGGCAATCAGCCCCAGCATTTT	CASRPGGNQPQHF	TRBJ1-5	TRBV6-6	.	.
.	CASSKEGGEWGVGNTIYF	TRBJ1-3	TRBV21-1	.	.
TGCGCCAGCAGCCTCAGGGGGCGGAACACCGGGGAGCTGTTTTTT	CASSLRGRNTGELFF	TRBJ2-2	TRBV4-1	TRBD1	few
TGCGCCAGCAGCTTGTGGCTAGTACAAGAGACCCAGTACTTC	CASSLWLVQETQYF	TRBJ2-5	TRBV5-1	.	few
TGCAGTGCTAGGGGTGACGCTTCGCCGGAGACCCAGTACTTC	CSARGDASPETQYF	TRBJ2-5	TRBV20-1	.	.
TGTGCCAGCAGCTTAGTCGCAGGGGGTAGGAACACTGAAGCTTTCTTT	CASSLVAGGRNTEAFF	TRBJ1-1	TRBV7-8	TRBD1	.
TGCGCCAGCAGCCCGGCCGGCCCGGGTACGCAGTATTTT	CASSPAGPGTQYF	TRBJ2-3	TRBV5-1	.	few
TGTGCCAGCAGCAGGACGACCCCGGGTTGGCCCGGGGAGCTGTTTTTT	CASSRTTPGWPGELFF	TRBJ2-2	TRBV5-4	.	.
TGTGCCAGCAGTTTTTGGGGGGGCCAGGGTGAAGCTTTCTTT	CASSFWGGQGEAFF	TRBJ1-1	TRBV12-3/TRBV12-4	.	many
TGCAGTGCTAGAGGGGGTCGGGAGACCCAGTACTTC	CSARGGRETQYF	TRBJ2-5	TRBV20-1	.	.
TGTGCCAGCAGCCAGGGAGGTCTTAATGAAAAACTGTTTTTT	CASSQGGLNEKLFF	TRBJ1-4	TRBV7-9	.	.
TGTGCCAGCACCTACGCAGGGGTCACCCCTGAAGCTTTCTTT	CASTYAGVTPEAFF	TRBJ1-1	TRBV12-3/TRBV12-4	.	.
TGTGCCAGTAGTTCCCCCCCGGGGGGGCTGGATGAGCAGTTCTTC	CASSSPPGGLDEQFF	TRBJ2-1	TRBV19	TRBD2	few
TGTGCCAGCAGATCGGGGGGAGTAGCCGGGGAGCTGTTTTTT	CASRSGGVAGELFF	TRBJ2-2	TRBV2	TRBD2	few
TGTGCCAGCAGCTTAGTTCGAGGGGGCTTAAACACCGGGGAGCTGTTTTTT	CASSLVRGGLNTGELFF	TRBJ2-2	TRBV11-2	TRBD1	many
TGCGCCAGCAGCTTGAGCGGGGGGCTTTTCAATGAGCAGTTCTTC	CASSLSGGLFNEQFF	TRBJ2-1	TRBV5-1	TRBD2	.
TGTGCCAGCTTGGGTCACAGGGCTGCCACCGGGGAGCTGTTTTTT	CASLGHRAATGELFF	TRBJ2-2	TRBV12-3/TRBV12-4	.	many
TGTGCCAGCAGTAGCCTATCAGGGGGCCGTGAAAAACTGTTTTTT	CASSSLSGGREKLFF	TRBJ1-4	TRBV27	TRBD1	few
TGTGCCAGTAGTATAGGTGAGGAAAGTGGCTACACCTTC	CASSIGEESGYTF	TRBJ1-2	TRBV19	.	once
TGTGCCAGCAGCCCCGACCCACGGTCGGAGGACATTCAGTACTTC	CASSPDPRSEDIQYF	TRBJ2-4	TRBV7-2	.	.
TGTGCCAGCAGTAATAGTCGGTTTTCGGCTTTCTTT	CASSNSRFSAFF	TRBJ1-1	TRBV3-1	.	.
TGTGCCAGCAGTTCTCCAGGGTCCTACAATGAGCAGTTCTTC	CASSSPGSYNEQFF	TRBJ2-1	TRBV6-5	.	.
TGCGCCAGCAGCTTGAGTGGACTAGCGGCCTACAATGAGCAGTTCTTC	CASSLSGLAAYNEQFF	TRBJ2-1	TRBV5-1	TRBD2	.
TGTGCCAGCAGCCCTAAGGGGACCCAGTACTTC	CASSPKGTQYF	TRBJ2-5	TRBV7-9	.	.
TGCAGCGCCACCGGGACAGGGTTGGTCATTCAGTACTTC	CSATGTGLVIQYF	TRBJ2-4	TRBV29-1	TRBD1	few
TGTGCCAGCAGTGGACAGGCAGCGAACACCGGGGAGCTGTTTTTT	CASSGQAANTGELFF	TRBJ2-2	TRBV2	.	.
TGTGCCAGCAGGCCCAGGGCGGGTTACACTGAAGCTTTCTTT	CASRPRAGYTEAFF	TRBJ1-1	TRBV27	.	few
TGTGCCAGCAGGGAGACAGTGAACACTGAAGCTTTCTTT	CASRETVNTEAFF	TRBJ1-1	TRBV28	.	.
TGTGCCAGCAGCACCCCCGGACAGTACCAAGAGACCCAGTACTTC	CASSTPGQYQETQYF	TRBJ2-5	TRBV6-5	.	.
TGCAGCGTTGGGGAGCGTGAGCAGTTCTTC	CSVGEREQFF	TRBJ2-1	TRBV29-1	.	few
TGCAGCGTCGGACAGGCGAGGGGTGAGCAGTTCTTC	CSVGQARGEQFF	TRBJ2-1	TRBV29-1	TRBD1	.
TGTGCCAGCAGTTTAGCGGACGGTCAAAACATTCAGTACTTC	CASSLADGQNIQYF	TRBJ2-4	TRBV12-3/TRBV12-4	.	few
TGTGCCAGCAGCTTGGTAACAGGAGGGAATGGCTACACCTTC	CASSLVTGGNGYTF	TRBJ1-2	TRBV5-6	.	few
TGTGCCAGCAGCCCGAGGGCAGCCCTCGGAAACACCATATATTTT	CASSPRAALGNTIYF	TRBJ1-3	TRBV5-6	.	.
TGTGCCAGCAGTTACCCCAATACAGGGGACACTGAAGCTTTCTTT	CASSYPNTGDTEAFF	TRBJ1-1	TRBV6-2/TRBV6-3	TRBD1	.
TGCGCCAGCAGCTCGGGACTAGCGGGGCTCACAGATACGCAGTATTTT	CASSSGLAGLTDTQYF	TRBJ2-3	TRBV5-1	TRBD2	many
TGTGCCAGCAGCCAATCTGGGACTAGCGGCGCCTACGAGCAGTACTTC	CASSQSGTSGAYEQYF	TRBJ2-7	TRBV4-2	TRBD2	.
TGTGCCAGCAGCGACAGGGGGCGGGTAGTACTTTCACCCCTCCACTTT	CASSDRGRVVLSPLHF	TRBJ1-6	TRBV2	TRBD1	.